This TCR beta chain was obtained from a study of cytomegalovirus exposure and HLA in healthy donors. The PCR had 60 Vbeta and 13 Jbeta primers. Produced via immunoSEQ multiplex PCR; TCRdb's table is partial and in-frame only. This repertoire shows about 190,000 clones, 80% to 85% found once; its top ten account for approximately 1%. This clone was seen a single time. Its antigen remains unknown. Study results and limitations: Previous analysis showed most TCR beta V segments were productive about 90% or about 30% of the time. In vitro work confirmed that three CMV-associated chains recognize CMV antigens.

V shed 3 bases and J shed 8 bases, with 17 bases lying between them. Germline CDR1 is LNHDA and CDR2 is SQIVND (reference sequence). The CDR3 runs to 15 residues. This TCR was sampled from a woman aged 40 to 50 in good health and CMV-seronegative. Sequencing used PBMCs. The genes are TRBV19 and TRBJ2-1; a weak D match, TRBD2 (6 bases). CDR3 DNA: TGTGCCAGTAGTATCTCGCGGGATTCTTCATATGAGCAGTTCTTC. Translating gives CASSISRDSSYEQFF.